One sample yielded the 30 T cell receptor beta chains listed below, sequenced in a study of T cell repertoires in cytomegalovirus infection. TCRdb ran MiXCR on the reads and lists one entry per CDR3 protein. The sample carries just under 300,000 distinct CDR3 sequences, roughly 9.3% recorded once. Sequenced material: PBMCs. The receptors were gathered from a human donor in good health (CMV status not recorded). Some clones in this sample may be carry-over from other donors' samples.

This clonotype showed up many times. The V gene is TRBV19, the J gene TRBJ2-1, with TRBD1 matching 7 bases. The CDR3 covers 16 residues. Germline V gene sequence: CDR1 LNHDA, CDR2 SQIVND (reference sequence). Unmatched junction bases numbered 12, after V lost 9 bases and J lost 1 base. The CDR3 loop reads CASHTTGTESYNEQFF. DNA of the CDR3: TGTGCCAGCCACACAACCGGGACAGAGTCCTACAATGAGCAGTTCTTC.

This clonotype was observed at least ten times. The chain uses TRBV3-1 and TRBJ2-7, with D possibly TRBD2 on 6 matching bases. Germline V gives CDR1 LGHDT, CDR2 YNNKEL (reference sequence). The CDR3 covers 13 residues. The V and J ends lost 1 base and 2 bases respectively, with 6 bases between them. The CDR3 DNA reads TGTGCCAGCAGCCAAGCGGGGGCCTACGAGCAGTACTTC. It specifies CASSQAGAYEQYF.

This clonotype has a count of ten or more. The chain combines TRBV20-1 with TRBJ2-1; perhaps TRBD2 as D (6 bases). Germline CDR1 DFQATT, CDR2 SNEGSKA (reference sequence). V lost 6 bases and J lost 2, with 14 bases in between. The CDR3 loop spans 14 amino acids. This chain's CDR3 is CSAAGTATYNEQFF. CDR3 nucleotides: TGCAGTGCAGCCGGGACTGCCACCTACAATGAGCAGTTCTTC.

Note on this clonotype: This may come from a read error, since a much larger clone is one base off. The V and J genes are TRBV4-1 and TRBJ1-5; D might be TRBD1 (6 bases). The germline V gene has CDR1 MGHRA and CDR2 YSYEKL. This CDR3 is built from 15 residues. This CDR3 reads CASSRPGRDNQPKHF. The CDR3 coding sequence is TGCGCCAGCAGCCGCCCAGGACGGGACAATCAGCCCAAGCATTTT.

This clonotype was observed at least ten times. The rearrangement uses TRBV5-1 and TRBJ1-1; 8 bases match TRBD1. This CDR3 contains 14 residues. CDR1 and CDR2 (germline): SGHRS, YFSETQ. With V trimmed by 0 bases and J by 4 bases, 2 bases remained unmatched. The CDR3 sequence is CASSLGQGTTEAFF. CDR3 in DNA: TGCGCCAGCAGCTTGGGACAGGGGACCACTGAAGCTTTCTTT. Complete variable domain (other parts from reference TRBV5-1 and TRBJ1-1): KAGVTQTPRYLIKTRGQQVTLSCSPISGHRSVSWYQQTPGQGLQFLFEYFSETQRNKGNFPGRFSGRQFSNSRSEMNVSTLELGDSALYLCASSLGQGTTEAFFGQGTRLTVV.

Many counts were recorded for this clonotype. V and J are TRBV12-3 or TRBV12-4 and TRBJ1-2; 9 bases are shared with TRBD1. This CDR3 region has 14 residues. Trimming took 3 bases from V and 4 from J; bases not matched to a gene: 3. Here the CDR3 reads CASSLGQGAYGYTF. CDR3 DNA sequence: TGTGCCAGCAGTTTGGGACAGGGCGCCTATGGCTACACCTTC.

In its sample, this clonotype was seen many times. The chain uses TRBV7-8 and TRBJ2-5; perhaps TRBD2 as D (5 bases). Per the germline V gene, CDR1 is SGHVS and CDR2 is FQNEAQ. The CDR3 has 14 amino acids. The V gene lost 8 bases and the J gene lost 5 bases, with 18 bases spanning the gap. CDR3: CASSPWVGSETQYF. CDR3 in DNA: TGTGCCAGCTCCCCGTGGGTAGGGAGCGAGACCCAGTACTTC. Based on the CDR3 plus reference TRBV7-8 and TRBJ2-5, the full variable domain is GAGVSQSPRYKVAKRGQDVALRCDPISGHVSLFWYQQALGQGPEFLTYFQNEAQLDKSGLPSDRFFAERPEGSVSTLKIQRTQQEDSAVYLCASSPWVGSETQYFGPGTRLLVL.

This clonotype occurred many times. The chain combines TRBV24-1 with TRBJ2-1, with 9 positions matching TRBD2. Trimming at V came to 1 base and at J to 0 bases, leaving 6 bases not matched to a gene. CDR1 KGHDR and CDR2 SFDVKD come from the germline V gene. This CDR3 is 18 amino acids long. The CDR3 bases are TGTGCCACCAGTGATTTCGGAAGCGGGGGGAGCTCCTACAATGAGCAGTTCTTC. This gives the protein CATSDFGSGGSSYNEQFF.

The J gene is TRBJ1-5, the V gene TRBV20-1, with a tentative D call TRBD1 (6 bases). This CDR3 has 12 amino acids. The V gene lost 5 bases and the J gene lost 3 bases, with 8 bases spanning the gap. Germline assignment: CDR1 DFQATT and CDR2 SNEGSKA (reference sequence). CDR3 protein: CSAGQINQPQHF. The CDR3, as DNA: TGCAGTGCTGGACAGATCAATCAGCCCCAGCATTTT.

This clonotype was observed a handful of times. V gene TRBV12-5 combines with J gene TRBJ1-2; unclear D gene. This CDR3 has 14 amino acids. CDR1 is LGHNT and CDR2 is FRNRAP in the germline V gene. The V end was cut by 5 bases, the J end by 9 bases, with 19 bases between. The CDR3, as DNA: TGTGCTAGTGGTGGCGACGGGATTGAGAGGAGCTACACCTTC. It is translated as CASGGDGIERSYTF. Complete variable domain (other parts from reference TRBV12-5 and TRBJ1-2): DARVTQTPRHKVTEMGQEVTMRCQPILGHNTVFWYRQTMMQGLELLAYFRNRAPLDDSGMPKDRFSAEMPDATLATLKIQPSEPRDSAVYFCASGGDGIERSYTFGSGTRLTVV.

This clonotype was counted many times. The chain employs TRBV28 and TRBJ2-6, with 9 bases aligning to TRBD1. With V trimmed by 6 bases and J by 0 bases, 6 bases remained unmatched. The CDR3 covers 17 residues. Germline values: CDR1 MDHEN, CDR2 SYDVKM. The CDR3 reads CASSGTGIYSGANVLTF. The CDR3 bases are TGTGCCAGCAGCGGGACAGGGATATACTCTGGGGCCAACGTCCTGACTTTC.

This clonotype was seen at least ten times. This rearrangement joins TRBV5-6 to TRBJ2-7; perhaps TRBD1 as D (6 bases). Germline-derived CDR1 and CDR2 are SGHDT and YYEEEE. V was clipped by 4 bases and J by 6 bases, with 11 bases between them. CDR3 length: 12 amino acids. The CDR3 sequence is CASSRTGREQYV. DNA of the CDR3: TGTGCCAGCAGCCGTACAGGGCGCGAGCAGTACGTC.

Ten or more counts support this clonotype. The V call is TRBV24-1, the J call TRBJ2-5, with D uncertain. The V gene lost 2 bases and the J gene lost 5 bases, with 17 bases spanning the gap. Germline-derived CDR1 and CDR2 are KGHDR and SFDVKD. CDR3 length equals 16 residues. CDR3 amino acids: CATSDSDFVVWETQYF. Written as DNA, the CDR3 is TGTGCCACCAGTGATTCTGATTTTGTGGTCTGGGAGACCCAGTACTTC.

This clonotype was observed many times. This sequence joins TRBV10-3 and TRBJ1-3, with a possible D match to TRBD1 (5 bases). Germline V gene sequence: CDR1 ENHRY, CDR2 SYGVKD. The V gene lost 8 bases and the J gene lost 0 bases, with 17 bases spanning the gap. The CDR3 loop spans 16 amino acids. CDR3 DNA sequence: TGTGCCATCGGCGACCTGGGACGTTTCTCTGGAAACACCATATATTTT. This codes for CAIGDLGRFSGNTIYF.

Ten or more counts support this clonotype. The chain employs TRBV5-1 and TRBJ2-7; 14 nucleotides align to TRBD2. Trimming removed 4 bases from V and 2 bases from J; junction bases left unmatched: 5. CDR1 is SGHRS, CDR2 YFSETQ, per germline. The CDR3 extends over 16 amino acids. CDR3 nucleotide sequence: TGCGCCAGCAGCGGGGGACTAGCGGGAGCCGCCTACGAGCAGTACTTC. It codes for CASSGGLAGAAYEQYF.

The chain links TRBV20-1 to TRBJ1-2; D gene unclear. The CDR3 runs to 12 residues. Trimming pared 5 bases from V and 1 base from J, leaving 8 bases between. CDR1 is DFQATT, CDR2 SNEGSKA, per germline (reference sequence). The CDR3 reads CSARRDNYGYTF. CDR3 DNA: TGCAGTGCTCGTAGGGATAACTATGGCTACACCTTC.

This clonotype has ten or more counts. This sequence joins TRBV27 and TRBJ1-4, with TRBD1 matching over 7 bases. Germline CDR1 reads MNHEY; CDR2 reads SMNVEV (reference sequence). V gave up 5 bases and J gave up 7 bases; unmatched junction bases: 10. This CDR3 spans 15 amino acids. CDR3 in amino acids: CASSNLEGAAEKLFF. In nucleotides, the CDR3 is TGTGCCAGCAGTAACCTAGAGGGGGCGGCTGAAAAACTGTTTTTT. The variable domain in full, completed from reference TRBV27 and TRBJ1-4, reads EAQVTQNPRYLITVTGKKLTVTCSQNMNHEYMSWYRQDPGLGLRQIYYSMNVEVTDKGDVPEGYKVSRKEKRNFPLILESPSPNQTSLYFCASSNLEGAAEKLFFGSGTQLSVL.

The table lists this clonotype with many counts. In DNA form, the CDR3 reads TGCGCCAGCAGCTTGTACGCTAGCGGGGGATACAATGAGCAGTTCTTC. Residues: CASSLYASGGYNEQFF. J is TRBJ2-1 and V is TRBV5-1, with 10 bases matching TRBD2. The CDR3 runs 16 residues. V lost 1 base and J lost 4; bases outside the gene matches: 5. Germline V gene sequence: CDR1 SGHRS, CDR2 YFSETQ.

The chain has TRBV10-3 and TRBJ2-1; the match to TRBD2 covers 8 bases. The CDR3 sequence is 15 residues long. CDR1 is ENHRY and CDR2 is SYGVKD in the germline V gene. J gave up 7 bases and V 0 bases, and 5 bases lay outside the gene matches. The CDR3 DNA is TGTGCCATCAGTGAGTCATCCGGGGGGGCTAATGAGCAGTTCTTC. The encoded protein is CAISESSGGANEQFF.

This clonotype occurred many times. The chain combines TRBV5-8 with TRBJ2-1, with 11 bases aligning to TRBD1. The CDR3 has 14 amino acids. Germline values: CDR1 SGHTS, CDR2 YDEGEE. The ends lost 4 bases at V and 9 bases at J; junction bases unmatched: 6. CDR3 in DNA: TGTGCCAGCAGCCCGGAGGGACAGGGGGTTGAGCAGTTCTTC. It translates to CASSPEGQGVEQFF.

Many counts were recorded for this clonotype. The V call is TRBV6-2 or TRBV6-3, the J call TRBJ1-2; weak D call: TRBD1 (5 bases). The V end lost 5 bases, the J end lost 10 bases, and 11 bases lay between the germline ends. Germline V gene lookup returns CDR1 MNHEY and CDR2 SVGEGT. CDR3 length: 11 residues. CDR3 sequence: CASSTGEDYTF. The CDR3 DNA reads as TGTGCCAGCAGTACAGGAGAAGACTACACCTTC.

This clonotype was seen repeatedly, ten times or more. A much larger clone differs from this one at a single base, so this may be a read error. The rearrangement uses TRBV28 and TRBJ1-5, with D unclear. V lost 2 bases, J lost 5 bases, and 7 bases lay in between. This CDR3 spans 13 amino acids. Germline V gene lookup returns CDR1 MDHEN and CDR2 SYDVKM. DNA of the CDR3: TGTGCCAGCAGTTTAGTCGGGTATCAGCCCCAGCATTTT. Amino acid sequence: CASSLVGYQPQHF.

This clonotype occurred a few times. The J gene is TRBJ2-5, the V gene TRBV20-1, with 11 bases that match TRBD2. CDR1 and CDR2 (germline): DFQATT, SNEGSKA (reference sequence). V was clipped by 0 bases and J by 5 bases; unmatched bases: 8. This CDR3 has 16 residues. CDR3 coding DNA: TGCAGTGCTAGAGATCGGCTAGCGGGGGGTCGGGAGACCCAGTACTTC. Translation: CSARDRLAGGRETQYF.

This clonotype has ten or more counts. The J gene is TRBJ2-7, the V gene TRBV28, with D perhaps TRBD1 (5 bases). The CDR3 runs 14 residues. The germline V gene has CDR1 MDHEN and CDR2 SYDVKM. V was shortened by 7 bases and J by 2 bases, with 15 bases between the two germline ends. The CDR3 DNA follows: TGTGCCAGCACCGGGCAGGGAAGGCCCTACGAGCAGTACGTC. This codes for CASTGQGRPYEQYV.

The V and J genes are TRBV7-3 and TRBJ2-3; 9 nucleotides match TRBD2. CDR3 length equals 15 residues. From germline, CDR1 is SGHTA and CDR2 FQGTGA. Germline trimming cut 3 bases from V and 4 bases from J; bases unmatched to any gene: 5. The CDR3 here is CASSFLAGPPDTQYF. The CDR3 coding sequence is TGTGCCAGCAGCTTTCTAGCGGGGCCCCCAGATACGCAGTATTTT.

This clonotype came up a few times. DNA for the CDR3: TGTGCCAGTAGTACCGACAGGGTTGGTCAGCCCCAGCATTTT. Its protein product is CASSTDRVGQPQHF. This chain uses TRBV19 with TRBJ1-5, with 7 bases aligning to TRBD1. The CDR3 is 14 amino acids. V shed 4 bases and J 6 bases; nucleotides not matched to a gene: 6. The V gene's germline CDR1 is LNHDA and CDR2 SQIVND (reference sequence).

The table lists this clonotype with a few counts. This rearrangement joins TRBV19 to TRBJ2-7; possibly TRBD2 for D (6 bases). Germline loops: CDR1 LNHDA, CDR2 SQIVND (reference sequence). The CDR3 contains 15 residues. The V gene lost 4 bases and the J gene lost 0 bases, with 13 bases spanning the gap. The CDR3: CASSRRRGSSYEQYF. CDR3 bases: TGTGCCAGTAGTAGGAGGCGGGGTAGCTCCTACGAGCAGTACTTC. The full variable domain, its missing parts supplied by reference TRBV19 and TRBJ2-7, is DGGITQSPKYLFRKEGQNVTLSCEQNLNHDAMYWYRQDPGQGLRLIYYSQIVNDFQKGDIAEGYSVSREKKESFPLTVTSAQKNPTAFYLCASSRRRGSSYEQYFGPGTRLTVT.

This rearrangement joins TRBV7-2 to TRBJ1-2; D is perhaps TRBD1 (5 bases). The CDR3 is made up of 15 amino acids. The germline V gene has CDR1 SGHTA and CDR2 FQGNSA. V lost 3 bases and J lost 2, with 13 bases in between. Written as DNA, the CDR3 is TGTGCCAGCAGCTTGACCGGGACTGCGAACTATGGCTACACCTTC. This sequence encodes CASSLTGTANYGYTF.

This clonotype was seen a few times. The DNA of the CDR3 is TGTGCCAGCAGCTTTGCCTGGCAAGAGACCCAGTACTTC. Amino acids: CASSFAWQETQYF. V usage is TRBV11-1 and J usage is TRBJ2-5; D is unclear. From germline, CDR1 is SGHAT and CDR2 FQDESV (reference sequence). V was shortened by 3 bases and J by 2 bases, with 7 bases between the two germline ends. The CDR3 covers 13 residues.

This clonotype was seen at least ten times. This chain joins TRBV7-2 and TRBJ1-1; the D gene is possibly TRBD1 (6 bases). The CDR3 consists of 16 residues. Germline V gives CDR1 SGHTA, CDR2 FQGNSA. V lost 5 bases and J lost 3, with 19 bases in between. CDR3 amino acids: CASSPYQGGRHTEAFF. The CDR3 bases are TGTGCCAGCAGCCCATACCAAGGGGGGAGGCACACTGAAGCTTTCTTT.